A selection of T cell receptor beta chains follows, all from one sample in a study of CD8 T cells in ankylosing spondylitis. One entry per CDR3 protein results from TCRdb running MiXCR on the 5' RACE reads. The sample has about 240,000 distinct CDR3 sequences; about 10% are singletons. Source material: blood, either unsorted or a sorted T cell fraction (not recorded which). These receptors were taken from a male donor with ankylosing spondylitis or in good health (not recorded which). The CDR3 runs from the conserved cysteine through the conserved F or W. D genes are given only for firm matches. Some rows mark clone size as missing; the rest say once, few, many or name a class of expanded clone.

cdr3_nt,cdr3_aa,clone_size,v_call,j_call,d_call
TGTGCCAGCATTAAAGGGCCACCCGGCCCCCGCGAGCAGTACTTC,CASIKGPPGPREQYF,-,TRBV27,TRBJ2-7,-
TGTGCCAGCTCCGAGGGGACCAACTCCGAGCAGTACTTC,CASSEGTNSEQYF,-,TRBV13,TRBJ2-7,-
TGCAGCGCCCTGGACCGGCCCCGTGAAAAACTGTTTTTT,CSALDRPREKLFF,many,TRBV29-1,TRBJ1-4,-
TGTGCCAGCAACTACAACAGGAACACTGAAGCTTTCTTT,CASNYNRNTEAFF,-,TRBV11-2,TRBJ1-1,-
TGTGCCAGCAGTTTACTAATTCGGCAGGGGGAGACCCAGTACTTC,CASSLLIRQGETQYF,-,TRBV12-3/TRBV12-4,TRBJ2-5,-
TGTGCCAGCAGTAGAGCCACAGGGGGCTCAGAGACCCAGTACTTC,CASSRATGGSETQYF,-,TRBV2,TRBJ2-5,TRBD1
TGTGCCAGCGGGGAGGGGCCGCTTTCACATGAGCAGTTCTTC,CASGEGPLSHEQFF,many,TRBV12-3/TRBV12-4,TRBJ2-1,TRBD2
TGTGCCAGCAGTTGGTCGCAGGGTGTTCGGGAGCAGTACTTC,CASSWSQGVREQYF,-,TRBV12-3/TRBV12-4,TRBJ2-7,-
TGTGCCAGCAGTTTTATCGCCGGGACAGGATTGTCCTACGAGCAGTACTTC,CASSFIAGTGLSYEQYF,many,TRBV12-3/TRBV12-4,TRBJ2-7,TRBD1
TGCGCCAGCAGTGAGATGACAGGGGGCCATCAGCCCCAGCATTTT,CASSEMTGGHQPQHF,many,TRBV10-2,TRBJ1-5,TRBD1
TGTGCCAGCAGTTACTCGACTAGCGGGGGGGCGGGGACCCAGTACTTC,CASSYSTSGGAGTQYF,few,TRBV6-5,TRBJ2-5,TRBD2
TGTGCCAGCTCACCAGAGGCAGACTACGAGCAGTACTTC,CASSPEADYEQYF,-,TRBV18,TRBJ2-7,-
TGTGCTATCACAACGGGAAGCACAGATACGCAGTATTTT,CAITTGSTDTQYF,many,TRBV10-3,TRBJ2-3,-
TGCAGTACGACCCTTGGGACAGGGAGCGATGGCTACACCTTC,CSTTLGTGSDGYTF,many,TRBV20-1,TRBJ1-2,TRBD1
TGCGCCAGCAGCCAGAGGGGGACAACTAATGAAAAACTGTTTTTT,CASSQRGTTNEKLFF,many,TRBV5-1,TRBJ1-4,-
TGTGCCAGCAGTTGGAGGGAGGGTCCCTACAATGAGCAGTTCTTC,CASSWREGPYNEQFF,-,TRBV12-3/TRBV12-4,TRBJ2-1,TRBD2
TGTGCCAGCAGACCACCGGGGGGGACAGGGACCACAGATACGCAGTATTTT,CASRPPGGTGTTDTQYF,few,TRBV7-6,TRBJ2-3,-
TGTGCCAGCAGCGAGCGGGAGGCAGCCCCCAATGAGCAGTTCTTC,CASSEREAAPNEQFF,many,TRBV4-2,TRBJ2-1,TRBD2
TGTGCCAGCAGTTGGACTATCCAAGAGACCCAGTACTTC,CASSWTIQETQYF,few,TRBV6-6,TRBJ2-5,-
TGTGCCAGCAGTTTATACGGGGGGTATTCCTCTGGGGCCAACGTCCTGACTTTC,CASSLYGGYSSGANVLTF,few,TRBV28,TRBJ2-6,TRBD2
TGTGCCAGCAGTCCCCACCAGACTCTTCCGACCGGGGAGCTGTTTTTT,CASSPHQTLPTGELFF,few,TRBV27,TRBJ2-2,-
TGTGCCAGCAGTTTCCGCAGGACCTCCTACAATGAGCAGTTCTTC,CASSFRRTSYNEQFF,many,TRBV27,TRBJ2-1,-
TGTGCCAGCAGCCAAAGGACCCAGGGTCTTAACTATGGCTACACCTTC,CASSQRTQGLNYGYTF,few,TRBV3-1,TRBJ1-2,-
TGTGCCAGCTCACCACTTACGACAAGTCAAGAGACCCAGTACTTC,CASSPLTTSQETQYF,many,TRBV18,TRBJ2-5,-
TGCAGTGCTAGAGATAGTCTAGCGGAAGAGACCCAGTACTTC,CSARDSLAEETQYF,medium-sized,TRBV20-1,TRBJ2-5,TRBD2
TGTGCCAGCAGCGGCACCACAGGGTCTACGCAGTATTTT,CASSGTTGSTQYF,-,TRBV9,TRBJ2-3,-
TGTGCCATCAGCGAAACTAAGAGCGGGATAAGCACAGATACGCAGTATTTT,CAISETKSGISTDTQYF,many,TRBV10-3,TRBJ2-3,TRBD2
TGCGCCAGCAGCTTGGATAGCGGGAGCAACAATGAGCAGTTCTTC,CASSLDSGSNNEQFF,-,TRBV5-1,TRBJ2-1,TRBD2